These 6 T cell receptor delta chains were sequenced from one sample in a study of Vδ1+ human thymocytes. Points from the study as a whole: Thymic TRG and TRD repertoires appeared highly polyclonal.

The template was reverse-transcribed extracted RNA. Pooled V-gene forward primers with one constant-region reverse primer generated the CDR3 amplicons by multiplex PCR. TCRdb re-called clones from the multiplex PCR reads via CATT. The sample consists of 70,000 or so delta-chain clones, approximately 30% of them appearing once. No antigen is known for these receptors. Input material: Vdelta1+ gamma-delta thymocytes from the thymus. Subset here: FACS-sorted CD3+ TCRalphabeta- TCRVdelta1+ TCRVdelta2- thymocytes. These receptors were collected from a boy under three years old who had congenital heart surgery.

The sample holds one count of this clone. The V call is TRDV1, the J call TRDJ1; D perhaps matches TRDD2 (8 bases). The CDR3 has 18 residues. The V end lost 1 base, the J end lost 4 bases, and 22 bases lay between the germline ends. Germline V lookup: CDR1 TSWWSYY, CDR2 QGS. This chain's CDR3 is CALGERGFLLWGHDKLIF. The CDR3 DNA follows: TGTGCTCTTGGGGAACGTGGCTTCCTACTCTGGGGGCACGATAAACTCATCTTT.

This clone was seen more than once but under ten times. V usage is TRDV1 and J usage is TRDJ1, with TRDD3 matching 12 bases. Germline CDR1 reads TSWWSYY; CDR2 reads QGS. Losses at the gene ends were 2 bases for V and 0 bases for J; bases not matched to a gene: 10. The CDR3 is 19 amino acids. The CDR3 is CALGEITWGIRRYTDKLIF. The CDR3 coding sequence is TGTGCTCTTGGGGAAATTACCTGGGGGATACGCCGTTACACCGATAAACTCATCTTT.

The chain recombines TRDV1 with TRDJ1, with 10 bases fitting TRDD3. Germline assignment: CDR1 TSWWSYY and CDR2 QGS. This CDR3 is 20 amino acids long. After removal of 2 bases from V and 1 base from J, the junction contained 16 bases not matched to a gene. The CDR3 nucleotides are TGTGCTCTTGGGGAAAGGAGGGCTCGTCACTGGGGGATCTGCACCGATAAACTCATCTTT. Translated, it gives CALGERRARHWGICTDKLIF.

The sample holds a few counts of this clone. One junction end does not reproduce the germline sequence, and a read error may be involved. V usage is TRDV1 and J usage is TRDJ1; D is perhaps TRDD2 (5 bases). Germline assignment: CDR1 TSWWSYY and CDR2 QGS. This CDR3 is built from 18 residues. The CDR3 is CALGSDFHYLGGTGKLIF. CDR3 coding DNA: TGTGCTCTTGGCTCTGACTTCCACTATTTGGGAGGGACCGGTAAACTCATCTTT.

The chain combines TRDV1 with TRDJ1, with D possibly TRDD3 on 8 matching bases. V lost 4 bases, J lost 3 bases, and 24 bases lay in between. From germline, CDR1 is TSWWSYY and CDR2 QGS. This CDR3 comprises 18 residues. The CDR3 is CALGVPTGDTSTADKLIF. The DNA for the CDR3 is TGTGCTCTTGGGGTTCCTACTGGGGATACTTCGACAGCCGATAAACTCATCTTT.

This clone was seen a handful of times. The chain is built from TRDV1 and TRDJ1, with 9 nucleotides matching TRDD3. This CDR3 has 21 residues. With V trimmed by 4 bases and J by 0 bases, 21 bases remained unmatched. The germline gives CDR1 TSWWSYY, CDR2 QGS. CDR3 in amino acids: CALGGPQPPIPTGGHTDKLIF. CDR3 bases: TGTGCTCTTGGGGGACCCCAGCCGCCGATTCCTACTGGGGGACACACCGATAAACTCATCTTT.